One sample yielded the 15 T cell receptor beta chains listed below, sequenced in a study of response to subunit inactivated influenza vaccine. MiXCR, run by TCRdb on the RT-PCR reads, gives a single entry per CDR3 protein. The sample yields about 830,000 distinct CDR3 sequences, about 18% seen once. The sequenced sample was PBMCs from blood, obtained 4 to 6 days after vaccination. The receptors here all came from a man aged 50 or older who received an inactivated influenza vaccine.

This clonotype was observed once. The chain recombines TRBV5-1 with TRBJ2-7, with a possible D match to TRBD1 (5 bases). V was pared by 4 bases and J by 6 bases, with 17 bases between. Germline CDR1 reads SGHRS; CDR2 reads YFSETQ. This CDR3 has 14 amino acids. The CDR3 DNA is TGCGCCAGCAGCCCTGAACAGGCCTCTCGCGAGCAGTACTTC. Translated: CASSPEQASREQYF.

This clonotype was observed a few times. The rearrangement links TRBV12-3 or TRBV12-4 to TRBJ2-5, with 8 bases aligning to TRBD1. The CDR3 has 15 amino acids. The trim removed 5 bases at V and 5 bases at J, leaving 10 bases unmatched. The CDR3 reads CASSPEDRVWETQYF. DNA of the CDR3: TGTGCCAGCAGTCCCGAGGACAGGGTTTGGGAGACCCAGTACTTC.

Comments on this clonotype: A much more abundant neighbour one base away suggests this may be a read error. This chain connects TRBV14 to TRBJ2-5; 7 bases are a match to TRBD1. Unmatched junction bases numbered 2, after V lost 2 bases and J lost 5 bases. The CDR3 has 13 residues. Germline V CDR1 and CDR2: SGHDN, FVKESK. The DNA for the CDR3 is TGTGCCAGCAGCCAAATCAGGGGGGAGACCCAGTACTTC. It translates to CASSQIRGETQYF.

The CDR3 reads CASSFSRNTYGYTF. The CDR3 DNA reads as TGTGCCAGCAGCTTTAGCCGGAACACCTATGGCTACACCTTC. The rearrangement joins TRBV7-8 to TRBJ1-2; D gene ambiguous. Germline loops: CDR1 SGHVS, CDR2 FQNEAQ. Trimming left V 3 bases short and J 4 bases short, with 12 bases between. This CDR3 comprises 14 residues.

This clonotype was seen more than once but under ten times. The chain joins TRBV20-1 to TRBJ2-1, with 8 bases aligning to TRBD2. Trimming removed 6 bases from V and 8 bases from J; junction bases left unmatched: 12. The CDR3 runs to 14 residues. The germline CDR1 and CDR2 sequences are DFQATT and SNEGSKA (reference sequence). DNA of the CDR3: TGCAGTGCCACCAGCGGGAGCGACATGGATGAGCAGTTCTTC. Protein product: CSATSGSDMDEQFF.

The rearrangement joins TRBV20-1 to TRBJ2-7; D may be TRBD2 (5 bases). The CDR3 runs 13 residues. The germline CDR1 and CDR2 sequences are DFQATT and SNEGSKA (reference sequence). V lost 1 base and J 5 bases, leaving 12 bases between the germline ends. In nucleotides, the CDR3 is TGCAGTGCTAGAGGGATAGCGTCCCACGAGCAGTACTTC. Amino acids: CSARGIASHEQYF.

This clonotype showed up just a few times. J is TRBJ1-5 and V is TRBV6-2 or TRBV6-3; no clear D. Germline V gene lookup returns CDR1 MNHEY and CDR2 SVGEGT. This CDR3 spans 15 amino acids. Trimming left V 3 bases short and J 3 bases short, with 12 bases between. As DNA, the CDR3 is TGTGCCAGCAGTTATCCTAGTCGGTTCAATCAGCCCCAGCATTTT. Translated, it gives CASSYPSRFNQPQHF.

V gene TRBV18 combines with J gene TRBJ1-5; D gene unclear. Between the trimmed V and J ends, which lost 5 bases and 5 bases, there was a span of 10 bases. Germline loops: CDR1 KGHSH, CDR2 LQKENI. The CDR3 consists of 13 residues. DNA for the CDR3: TGTGCCAGCTCAACGGGGAGGGATCAGCCCCAGCATTTT. It encodes CASSTGRDQPQHF.

This clonotype was recorded a few times. The rearrangement joins TRBV29-1 to TRBJ2-2, with 7 bases matching TRBD1. Unmatched junction bases numbered 12, after V lost 5 bases and J lost 3 bases. Germline CDR1 SQVTM, CDR2 ANQGSEA. The CDR3 is made up of 16 amino acids. CDR3 coding DNA: TGCAGCGTTCAAGCAACAGGGGATTTGGACACCGGGGAGCTGTTTTTT. Its translation is CSVQATGDLDTGELFF.

The J gene is TRBJ2-4, the V gene TRBV5-6; D unclear. This CDR3 region has 14 residues. V lost 1 base and J lost 3, with 8 bases in between. Germline V gene lookup returns CDR1 SGHDT and CDR2 YYEEEE. CDR3 amino acids: CASSLWVGKNIQYF. The CDR3 DNA sequence: TGTGCCAGCAGCTTGTGGGTTGGCAAAAACATTCAGTACTTC.

The rearrangement uses TRBV5-1 and TRBJ2-7; D gene uncertain. Germline-derived CDR1 and CDR2 are SGHRS and YFSETQ. This CDR3 contains 14 residues. Between the trimmed V and J ends, which lost 6 bases and 0 bases, there was a span of 13 bases. This CDR3 is CASKIDTSSYEQYF. DNA of the CDR3: TGCGCCAGCAAAATCGACACGAGCTCCTACGAGCAGTACTTC.

This clonotype was observed a handful of times. V is TRBV20-1 and J is TRBJ2-1; perhaps D is TRBD1 or TRBD2 (5 bases each). The CDR3 totals 14 residues. The ends were cut back, 3 bases at V and 6 bases at J, with 15 bases in the middle. CDR1 is DFQATT and CDR2 is SNEGSKA in the germline V gene (reference sequence). CDR3 nucleotides: TGCAGTGCTAGTCGGCACGGGGCGGCCAATGAGCAGTTCTTC. Translation: CSASRHGAANEQFF.

This clonotype was observed many times. The chain combines TRBV5-1 with TRBJ1-1; D ambiguous. The CDR3 runs to 14 residues. Germline V lookup: CDR1 SGHRS, CDR2 YFSETQ. Between the trimmed V and J ends, which lost 0 bases and 2 bases, there was a span of 8 bases. The chain's CDR3 is CASSLETINTEAFF. The CDR3 region has the DNA TGCGCCAGCAGCTTGGAGACGATTAACACTGAAGCTTTCTTT.

This clonotype was recorded once. V and J are TRBV6-4 and TRBJ2-3; TRBD1 matches 9 bases. This CDR3 is 16 amino acids long. The germline gives CDR1 MRHNA, CDR2 SNTAGT. Trimming cost V 6 bases and J 1 base; bases outside gene matches: 8. Written as DNA, the CDR3 is TGTGCCAGCAGCCAGACAGGGGGATCGGGCACAGATACGCAGTATTTT. Translated: CASSQTGGSGTDTQYF.

The chain carries TRBV6-1 and TRBJ2-2, with 9 bases fitting TRBD2. Unmatched junction bases numbered 9, after V lost 7 bases and J lost 6 bases. The CDR3 is 15 amino acids. Per germline, CDR1 MNHNS and CDR2 SASEGT. In DNA, the CDR3 is TGTGCCAGCACCGGACTAGCGAAGAAAGCCGGGGAGCTGTTTTTT. The encoded protein is CASTGLAKKAGELFF.